What follows is one T cell receptor (beta chain) and its context. V lost 8 bases to trimming and J lost 8 bases; unmatched junction nucleotides: 13. This CDR3 has 14 amino acids. From germline, CDR1 is SGHRS and CDR2 YFSETQ. Clones were read by immunoSEQ multiplex PCR, and TCRdb kept only the in-frame ones, dropping some. This table has 20,000 to 25,000 clones, 83% appearing once. Autoimmune disease history or systemic immunosuppression meant exclusion. The sample belongs to a study of OX40 agonist ivuxolimab in advanced cancers. Study information: Age averaged around 60 years (range about 20 to 79), and 82.7% were male. Partial responses were seen in three patients, one with hepatocellular carcinoma and two with cutaneous melanoma.

The V call is TRBV5-1, the J call TRBJ2-4; 7 bases line up with TRBD1. This receptor was obtained from an adult with an advanced solid tumor such as melanoma, head and neck, liver or kidney cancer. The source material was CD4+ or CD8+ T cells sorted from blood, sampled in a trial of the OX40 agonist ivuxolimab. CDR3 DNA sequence: TGCGCCAGGCTCCTACAGGGGACGTGGGACATTCAGTACTTC. Its protein is CARLLQGTWDIQYF.